The entry below gives a single T cell receptor beta chain sequence along with its context. This clone has a handful of counts. Its antigen has not been determined. No much larger clone is present one base from it, and per-base qualities are unavailable. This record belongs to a study of T cells in localized non-small cell lung cancer (TCRdb year 2020). Some background on the complete study: T cell repertoires of hundreds of early-stage NSCLC patients were analyzed, with tumors being compared against uninvolved tumor-adjacent lungs. The cohort was made up of 236 treatment-naive NSCLC patients whose localized lung tumors had been resected. The mean age of the NSCLC patients was under 70 years, with 120 to 150 men and around 99 women. Summary of the overall study and its limitations: Multi-region tumor sequencing was not performed, so intratumor heterogeneity could not be excluded. Of the top 100 tumor clones, a median of roughly 56 were detected in paired uninvolved adjacent lung; under 35 were also among that lung's top 100. Because of the exploratory design, TCR variables were selected using unadjusted p-values without false-discovery rate correction. Higher T cell density in blood was associated with longer overall survival, whereas higher clonality in adjacent lung was associated with shorter survival. The highest T cell clonality was observed in uninvolved tumor-adjacent lung, where clonality exceeded that of tumor, suggesting that antigenic responses were more focused in uninvolved tumor-adjacent lung.

The germline V gene gives CDR1 as SGDLS and CDR2 as YYNGEE. The CDR3 sequence holds 14 residues, the cysteine and phenylalanine included. The retained sequence is limited to the CDR3, 42 bases, with the frame set at the first base. Clipping removes 4 bases from V and 6 bases from J, with 9 as the unmatched junction base count. At diagnosis, tumor, uninvolved tumor-adjacent lung and peripheral blood were collected and then preserved as a mix of FFPE and fresh-frozen material. For TCR repertoire profiling, blood samples were analyzed as peripheral blood mononuclear cells. The immunoSEQ Assay was used to sequence TCR beta CDR3 regions from DNA. The published analysis was carried out like this. T cell density was computed as TCR beta template counts normalized to usable DNA estimated by amplifying housekeeping genes. Richness was estimated using the preseqR package, with extrapolation to 400,000 templates for PBMC samples and to 120,000 templates for tissue samples. Clonality was calculated as one minus Pielou's evenness. Tissue-enriched TCRs were identified through differential abundance testing performed on productive amino-acid clonotypes, with a minimum total count of 5 and an alpha of 0.1. The Jaccard Index and the Morisita Overlap Index were used to measure how much the repertoires overlapped between compartments. GLIPH clustered TCR beta CDR3s with public tetramer-defined viral CDR3s; viral motifs required at least three viral sequences plus V-gene enrichment. Not all clones reach the TCRdb copy of this immuneACCESS table, which keeps in-frame sequences only. Checked studies attribute under half of the gap to unresolved V genes and leave the rest unexplained. V and J calls plus clone size are reproduced from that table; the DNA served to infer D and trimming. This sample comprises approximately 80,000 clones, around 82% of them detected only once. The top ten clonotypes cover roughly 9.8% of the sample.

Sequencing used peripheral blood, obtained before any cancer treatment. This sequence originates from a female donor of 60 years or more with stage I lung adenocarcinoma. The rearranged segments are TRBV9 and TRBJ2-7, with 8 middle bases fitting TRBD1. The base sequence is TGTGCCAGCAGCTCAACAGGGGGGCTATTCGAGCAGTACTTC. The encoded protein is CASSSTGGLFEQYF.